Reported below is one T cell receptor (beta chain). As yet, its antigen is unknown. TCRdb analysed the RT-PCR reads with MiXCR anew, one entry per CDR3 protein. The table lists some 500,000 distinct CDR3 sequences, approximately 15% of them singletons, with approximately 3% in the top ten. The data stem from a study of response to subunit inactivated influenza vaccine. Study-wide results and limits: Only a handful of new T cells, the authors suggested, are recruited with each seasonal influenza vaccination.

The CDR3 is made up of 15 amino acids. Per the germline V gene, CDR1 is SQVTM and CDR2 is ANQGSEA. Trimming stripped 2 bases from V and 5 bases from J, with 16 bases between. This receptor was obtained from a man aged 50 to 75 who received an inactivated influenza vaccine. The chain joins TRBV29-1 to TRBJ2-1; weak D call: TRBD2 (6 bases). This sample comprised CD4+ T cells sorted from PBMCs, obtained around 25 months after vaccination. This CDR3 is CSVESRRGANNEQFF. The CDR3 region has the DNA TGCAGCGTTGAAAGCCGGCGGGGAGCGAACAATGAGCAGTTCTTC.